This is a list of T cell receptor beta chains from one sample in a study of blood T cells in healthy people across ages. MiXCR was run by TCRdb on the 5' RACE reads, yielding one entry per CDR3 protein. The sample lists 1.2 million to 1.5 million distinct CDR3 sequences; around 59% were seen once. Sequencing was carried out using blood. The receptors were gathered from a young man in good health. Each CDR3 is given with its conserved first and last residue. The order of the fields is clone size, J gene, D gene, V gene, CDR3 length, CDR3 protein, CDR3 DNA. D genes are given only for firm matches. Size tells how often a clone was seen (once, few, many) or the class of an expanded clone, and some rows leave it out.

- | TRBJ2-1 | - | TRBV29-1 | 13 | CSVKGRILNEQFF | TGCAGCGTTAAGGGACGGATACTCAATGAGCAGTTCTTC
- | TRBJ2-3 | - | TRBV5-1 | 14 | CASSLDVGGDTQYF | TGCGCCAGCAGCTTGGATGTAGGAGGAGATACGCAGTATTTT
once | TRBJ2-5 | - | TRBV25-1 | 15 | CASSEFVVGRETQYF | TGTGCCAGCAGTGAATTCGTTGTAGGGAGAGAGACCCAGTACTTC
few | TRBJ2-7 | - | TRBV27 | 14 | CASSLSVKGYEQYF | TGTGCCAGCAGTTTATCCGTAAAGGGGTACGAGCAGTACTTC
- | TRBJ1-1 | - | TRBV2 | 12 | CASRGRDSVAFF | TGTGCCAGCAGAGGCAGGGACTCGGTGGCTTTCTTT
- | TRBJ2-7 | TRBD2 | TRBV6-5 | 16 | CASSYGGLAGSYEQYF | TGTGCCAGCAGTTACGGTGGACTAGCGGGCTCCTACGAGCAGTACTTC
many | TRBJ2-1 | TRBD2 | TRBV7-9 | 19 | CASSLDSLAGLWPDNEQFF | TGTGCCAGCAGCTTAGACTCGCTAGCGGGATTGTGGCCTGACAATGAGCAGTTCTTC
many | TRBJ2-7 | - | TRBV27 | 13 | CASSFKSSYEQYF | TGTGCCAGCAGTTTCAAGAGTAGCTACGAGCAGTACTTC
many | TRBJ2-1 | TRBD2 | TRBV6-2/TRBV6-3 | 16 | CASSPGTSGTYNEQFF | TGTGCCAGCAGCCCCGGGACTAGCGGAACCTACAATGAGCAGTTCTTC
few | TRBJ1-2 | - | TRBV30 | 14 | CAWRQAAGHYGYTF | TGTGCCTGGAGACAGGCTGCCGGGCACTATGGCTACACCTTC
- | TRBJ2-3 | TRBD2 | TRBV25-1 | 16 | CASSGGLAGVGDTQYF | TGTGCCAGCAGTGGGGGACTAGCGGGAGTTGGGGATACGCAGTATTTT
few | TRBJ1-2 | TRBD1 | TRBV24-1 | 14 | CATSDWDREYGYTF | TGTGCCACCAGTGATTGGGACAGGGAGTATGGCTACACCTTC
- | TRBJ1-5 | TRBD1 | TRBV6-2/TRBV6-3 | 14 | CATEGTDSNQPQHF | TGTGCCACCGAGGGGACAGATAGCAATCAGCCCCAGCATTTT
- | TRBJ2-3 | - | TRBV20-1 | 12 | CSATEGTDTQYF | TGCAGTGCTACAGAGGGCACAGATACGCAGTATTTT
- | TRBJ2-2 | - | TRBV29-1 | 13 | CSVLNHNTGELFF | TGCAGCGTTCTAAATCATAACACCGGGGAGCTGTTTTTT
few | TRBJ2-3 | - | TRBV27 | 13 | CASSSAHTTSEYF | TGTGCCAGCAGTTCGGCCCACACCACTTCAGAGTATTTT
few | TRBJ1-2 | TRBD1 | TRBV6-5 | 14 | CASSYGHRGSGYTF | TGTGCCAGCAGTTACGGGCACAGGGGTAGCGGCTACACCTTC
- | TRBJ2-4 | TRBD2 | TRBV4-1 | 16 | CAGSQEGSGRGNIQYF | TGCGCCGGCAGCCAAGAGGGTAGCGGGAGGGGAAACATTCAGTACTTC
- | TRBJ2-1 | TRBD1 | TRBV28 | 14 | CASSGTGVIGEQFF | TGTGCCAGCAGCGGGACAGGGGTGATCGGTGAGCAGTTCTTC
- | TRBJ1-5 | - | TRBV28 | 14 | CASRDRDSNQPQHF | TGTGCCAGCAGGGACCGGGACAGCAATCAGCCCCAGCATTTT
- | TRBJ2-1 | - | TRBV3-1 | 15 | CASSPLPRTYNEQFF | TGTGCCAGCAGCCCCCTGCCCAGAACTTACAATGAGCAGTTCTTC
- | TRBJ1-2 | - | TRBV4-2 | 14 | CASSQVGLGYGYTF | TGTGCCAGCAGCCAAGTAGGACTGGGCTATGGCTACACCTTC
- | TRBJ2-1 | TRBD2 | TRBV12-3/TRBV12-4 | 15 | CASSFFGLAVNEQFF | TGTGCCAGCAGTTTCTTCGGACTAGCCGTCAATGAGCAGTTCTTC
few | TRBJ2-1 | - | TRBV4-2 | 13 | CASSPLVGNEQFF | TGTGCCAGCAGCCCGTTAGTGGGTAATGAGCAGTTCTTC
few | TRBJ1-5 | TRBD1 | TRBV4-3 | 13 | CASSQLQGQPQHF | TGCGCCAGCAGCCAACTACAGGGGCAGCCCCAGCATTTT
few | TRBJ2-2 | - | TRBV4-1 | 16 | CASSQEAPPGSGELFF | TGCGCCAGCAGCCAAGAGGCTCCTCCAGGATCCGGGGAGCTGTTTTTT